This record covers a single T cell receptor (beta chain). The data belong to a study of cytomegalovirus exposure and HLA in healthy donors. Healthy bone marrow donors made up the donor group. Trimming took off 4 bases at V and 2 bases at J, with 13 bases between the two ends. Germline V lookup: CDR1 SQVTM, CDR2 ANQGSEA. The CDR3 covers 14 residues. PCR was performed using 60 Vbeta and 13 Jbeta primers. In the source study's methods: There were around 80 million unique TCR beta chains by a later count, and about 12 million of them were shared. Repertoires were generated with immunoSEQ multiplex PCR, while TCRdb's copy carries only in-frame clones and drops some. V and J calls and clone size are given by that table; D and trimming were obtained from the DNA. This sample has 100,000 to 120,000 clones, with around 77% found just once.

This clonotype originated in a woman in her 30s in good health and CMV-seropositive. The sample was PBMCs. The chain links TRBV29-1 to TRBJ2-3; D unclear. This CDR3 is CSVVGWLDTDTQYF. As DNA, the CDR3 is TGCAGCGTTGTTGGATGGCTAGACACAGATACGCAGTATTTT.